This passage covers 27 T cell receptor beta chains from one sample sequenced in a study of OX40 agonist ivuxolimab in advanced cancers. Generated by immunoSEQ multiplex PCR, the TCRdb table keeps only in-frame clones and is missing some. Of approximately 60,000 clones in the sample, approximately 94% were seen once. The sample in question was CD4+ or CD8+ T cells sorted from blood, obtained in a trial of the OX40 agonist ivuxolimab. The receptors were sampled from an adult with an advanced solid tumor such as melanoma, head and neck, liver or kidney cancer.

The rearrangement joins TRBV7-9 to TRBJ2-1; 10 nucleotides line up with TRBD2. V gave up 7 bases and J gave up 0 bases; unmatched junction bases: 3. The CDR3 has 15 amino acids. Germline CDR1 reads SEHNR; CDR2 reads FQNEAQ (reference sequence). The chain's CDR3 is CASIASGSSYNEQFF. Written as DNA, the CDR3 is TGTGCCAGCATTGCTAGCGGGAGCTCCTACAATGAGCAGTTCTTC.

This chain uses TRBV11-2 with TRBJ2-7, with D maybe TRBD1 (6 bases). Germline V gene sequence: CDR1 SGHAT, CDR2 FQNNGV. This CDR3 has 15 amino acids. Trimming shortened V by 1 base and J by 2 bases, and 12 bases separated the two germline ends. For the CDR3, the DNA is TGTGCCAGCAGCTTAGGCAGGGGTCGGGCCTACGAGCAGTACTTC. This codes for CASSLGRGRAYEQYF.

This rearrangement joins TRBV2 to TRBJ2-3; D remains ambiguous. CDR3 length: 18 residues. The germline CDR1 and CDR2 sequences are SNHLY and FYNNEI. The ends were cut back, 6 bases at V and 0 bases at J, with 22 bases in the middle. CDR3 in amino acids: CASRGSGRSVTSTDTQYF. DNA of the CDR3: TGTGCCAGCAGGGGTTCAGGCCGGAGTGTGACTAGCACAGATACGCAGTATTTT.

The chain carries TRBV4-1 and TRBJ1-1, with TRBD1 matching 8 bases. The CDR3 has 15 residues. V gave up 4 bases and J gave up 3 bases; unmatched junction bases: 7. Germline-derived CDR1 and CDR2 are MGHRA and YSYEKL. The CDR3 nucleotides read TGCGCCAGCAGCCGGTCGGGACAGGAAGACACTGAAGCTTTCTTT. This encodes CASSRSGQEDTEAFF.

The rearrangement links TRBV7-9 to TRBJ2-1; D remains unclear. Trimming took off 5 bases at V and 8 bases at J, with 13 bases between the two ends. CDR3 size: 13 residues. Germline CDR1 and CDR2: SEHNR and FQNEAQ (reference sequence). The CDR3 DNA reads TGTGCCAGCAGCCCCTCTCTCCCGGATGAGCAGTTCTTC. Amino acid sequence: CASSPSLPDEQFF.

In nucleotides, the CDR3 is TGTGCCGTTAACAGGGTTATGAACACTGAAGCTTTCTTT. Translation gives CAVNRVMNTEAFF. The chain is built from TRBV6-6 and TRBJ1-1; D is possibly TRBD1 (6 bases). Trimming removed 11 bases from V and 0 bases from J, with 13 bases in between. CDR1 is MNHNY, CDR2 SVGAGI, per germline (reference sequence). This CDR3 has 13 residues.

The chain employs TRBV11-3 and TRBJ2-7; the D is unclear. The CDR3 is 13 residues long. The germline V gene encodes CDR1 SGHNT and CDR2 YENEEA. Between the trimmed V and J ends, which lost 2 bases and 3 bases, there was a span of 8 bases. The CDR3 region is CASSLISDYEQYF. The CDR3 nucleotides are TGTGCCAGCAGCTTAATATCGGACTACGAGCAGTACTTC.

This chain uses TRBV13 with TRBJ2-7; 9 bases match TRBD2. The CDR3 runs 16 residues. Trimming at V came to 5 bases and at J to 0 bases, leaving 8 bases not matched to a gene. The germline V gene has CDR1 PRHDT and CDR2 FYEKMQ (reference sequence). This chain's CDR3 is CASSAKVLAGSYEQYF. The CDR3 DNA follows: TGTGCCAGCAGCGCCAAAGTACTAGCGGGCTCCTACGAGCAGTACTTC.

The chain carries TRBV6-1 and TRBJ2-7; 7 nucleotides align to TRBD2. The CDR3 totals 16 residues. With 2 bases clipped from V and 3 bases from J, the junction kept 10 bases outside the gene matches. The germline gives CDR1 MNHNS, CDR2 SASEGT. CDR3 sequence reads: CASSERLARKVYEQYF. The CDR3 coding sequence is TGTGCCAGCAGTGAAAGACTAGCCCGGAAGGTCTACGAGCAGTACTTC.

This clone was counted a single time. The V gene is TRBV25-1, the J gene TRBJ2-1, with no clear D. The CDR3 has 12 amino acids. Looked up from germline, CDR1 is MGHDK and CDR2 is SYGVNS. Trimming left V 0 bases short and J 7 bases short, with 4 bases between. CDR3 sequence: CASSEYMNEQFF. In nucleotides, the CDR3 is TGTGCCAGCAGTGAATATATGAATGAGCAGTTCTTC.

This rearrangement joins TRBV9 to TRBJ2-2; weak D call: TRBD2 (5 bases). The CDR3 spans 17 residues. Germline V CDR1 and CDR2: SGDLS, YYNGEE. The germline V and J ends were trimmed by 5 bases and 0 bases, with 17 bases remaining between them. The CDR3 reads CASSENRERPNTGELFF. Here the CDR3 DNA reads TGTGCCAGCAGTGAAAACCGGGAACGGCCGAACACCGGGGAGCTGTTTTTT.

CDR3: CASSLRVYTGELFF. The DNA of the CDR3 is TGTGCCAGTAGTCTAAGGGTTTACACCGGGGAGCTGTTTTTT. This chain links TRBV19 with TRBJ2-2; D uncertain. In germline, CDR1 is LNHDA, CDR2 SQIVND (reference sequence). The CDR3 loop spans 14 amino acids. The V end was cut by 5 bases, the J end by 3 bases, with 10 bases between. The variable domain in full, with the rest retrieved from reference TRBV19 and TRBJ2-2, is DGGITQSPKYLFRKEGQNVTLSCEQNLNHDAMYWYRQDPGQGLRLIYYSQIVNDFQKGDIAEGYSVSREKKESFPLTVTSAQKNPTAFYLCASSLRVYTGELFFGEGSRLTVL.

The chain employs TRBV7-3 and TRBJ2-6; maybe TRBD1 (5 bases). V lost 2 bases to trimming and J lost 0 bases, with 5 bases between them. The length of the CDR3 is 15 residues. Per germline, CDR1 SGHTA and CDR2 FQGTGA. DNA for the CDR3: TGTGCCAGCAGCTTAGACAGCTCTGGGGCCAACGTCCTGACTTTC. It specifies CASSLDSSGANVLTF.

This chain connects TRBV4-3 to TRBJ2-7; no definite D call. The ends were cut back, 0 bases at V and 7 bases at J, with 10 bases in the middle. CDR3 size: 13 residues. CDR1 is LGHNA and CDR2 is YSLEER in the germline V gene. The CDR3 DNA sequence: TGCGCCAGCAGCCAAGAATCGGGCCCGGAGCAGTACTTC. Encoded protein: CASSQESGPEQYF.

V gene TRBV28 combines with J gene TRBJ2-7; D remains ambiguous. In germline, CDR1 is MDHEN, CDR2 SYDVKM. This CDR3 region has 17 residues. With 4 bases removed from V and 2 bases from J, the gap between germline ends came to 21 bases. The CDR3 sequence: CASSSQIPPVDPYEQYF. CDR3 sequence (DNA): TGTGCCAGCAGTTCTCAAATCCCCCCGGTGGACCCCTACGAGCAGTACTTC.

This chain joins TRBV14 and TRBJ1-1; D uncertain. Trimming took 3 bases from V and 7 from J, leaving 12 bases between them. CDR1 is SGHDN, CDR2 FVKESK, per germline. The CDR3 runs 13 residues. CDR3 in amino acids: CASSHPHEDEAFF. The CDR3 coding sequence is TGTGCCAGCAGCCACCCACACGAGGATGAAGCTTTCTTT. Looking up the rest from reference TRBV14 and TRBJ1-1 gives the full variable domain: EAGVTQFPSHSVIEKGQTVTLRCDPISGHDNLYWYRRVMGKEIKFLLHFVKESKQDESGMPNNRFLAERTGGTYSTLKVQPAELEDSGVYFCASSHPHEDEAFFGQGTRLTVV.

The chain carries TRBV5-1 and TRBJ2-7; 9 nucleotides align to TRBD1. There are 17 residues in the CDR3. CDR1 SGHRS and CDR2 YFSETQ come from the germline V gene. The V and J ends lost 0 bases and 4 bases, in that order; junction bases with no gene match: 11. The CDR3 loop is CASSLEIGTGSSYEQYF. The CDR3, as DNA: TGCGCCAGCAGCTTGGAGATTGGGACAGGGTCCTCGTACGAGCAGTACTTC.

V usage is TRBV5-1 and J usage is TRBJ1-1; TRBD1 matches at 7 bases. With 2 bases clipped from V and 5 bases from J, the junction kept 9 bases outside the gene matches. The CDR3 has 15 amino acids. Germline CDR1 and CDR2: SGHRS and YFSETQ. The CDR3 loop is CASSFSTSGGTEAFF. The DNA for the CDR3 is TGCGCCAGCAGCTTTAGTACCTCAGGGGGGACTGAAGCTTTCTTT.

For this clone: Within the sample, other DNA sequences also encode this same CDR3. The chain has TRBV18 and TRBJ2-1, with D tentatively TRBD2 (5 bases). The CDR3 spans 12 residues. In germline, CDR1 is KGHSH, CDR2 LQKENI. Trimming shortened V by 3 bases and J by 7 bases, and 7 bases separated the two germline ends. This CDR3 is CASSPSGNEQFF. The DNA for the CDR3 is TGTGCCAGCTCACCTTCGGGGAATGAGCAGTTCTTC.

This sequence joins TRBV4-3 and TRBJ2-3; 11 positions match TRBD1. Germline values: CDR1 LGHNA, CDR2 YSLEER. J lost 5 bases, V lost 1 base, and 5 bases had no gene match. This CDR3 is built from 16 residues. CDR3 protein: CASSQGTGGRIDTQYF. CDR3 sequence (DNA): TGCGCCAGCAGCCAAGGGACAGGGGGCCGGATAGATACGCAGTATTTT.

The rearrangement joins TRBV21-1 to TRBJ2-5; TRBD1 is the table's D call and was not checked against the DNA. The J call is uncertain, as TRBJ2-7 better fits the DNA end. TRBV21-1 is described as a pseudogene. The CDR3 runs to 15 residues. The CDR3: CASSKPWPGCHEQYF. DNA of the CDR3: TGTGCCAGCAGCAAACCCTGGCCAGGGTGTCACGAGCAGTACTTC.

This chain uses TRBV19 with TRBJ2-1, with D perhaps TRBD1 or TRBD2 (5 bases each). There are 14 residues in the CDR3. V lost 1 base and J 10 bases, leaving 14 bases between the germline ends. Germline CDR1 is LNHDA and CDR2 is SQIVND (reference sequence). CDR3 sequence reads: CASSIVAGAIEQFF. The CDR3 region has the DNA TGTGCCAGTAGTATAGTGGCCGGGGCTATAGAGCAGTTCTTC.

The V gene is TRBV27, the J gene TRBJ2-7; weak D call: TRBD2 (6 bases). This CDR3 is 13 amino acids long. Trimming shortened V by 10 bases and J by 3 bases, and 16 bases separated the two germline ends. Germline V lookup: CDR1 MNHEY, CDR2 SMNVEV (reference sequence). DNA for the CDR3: TGTGCCACCTCTCCGGGAGTCATCTACGAGCAGTACTTC. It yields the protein CATSPGVIYEQYF.

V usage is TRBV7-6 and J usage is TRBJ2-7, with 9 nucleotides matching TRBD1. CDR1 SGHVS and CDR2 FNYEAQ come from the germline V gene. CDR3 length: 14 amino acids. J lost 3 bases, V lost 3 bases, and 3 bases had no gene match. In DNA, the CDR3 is TGTGCCAGCAGCTTCACAGGGGGCGGCTACGAGCAGTACTTC. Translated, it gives CASSFTGGGYEQYF.

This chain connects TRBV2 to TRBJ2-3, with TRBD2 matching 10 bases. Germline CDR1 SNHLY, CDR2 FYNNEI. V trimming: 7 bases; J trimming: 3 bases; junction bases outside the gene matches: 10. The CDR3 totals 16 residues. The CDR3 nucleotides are TGTGCCAGCACCGGAGGGCTAGCGGGAGTAACAGATACGCAGTATTTT. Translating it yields CASTGGLAGVTDTQYF.

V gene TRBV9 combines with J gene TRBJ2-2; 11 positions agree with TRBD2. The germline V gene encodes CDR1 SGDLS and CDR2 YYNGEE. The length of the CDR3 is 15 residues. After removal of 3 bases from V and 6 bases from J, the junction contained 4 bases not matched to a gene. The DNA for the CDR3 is TGTGCCAGCAGCGCTTTGACTAGCGGGGCCGGGGAGCTGTTTTTT. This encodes CASSALTSGAGELFF. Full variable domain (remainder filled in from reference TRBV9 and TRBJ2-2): DSGVTQTPKHLITATGQRVTLRCSPRSGDLSVYWYQQSLDQGLQFLIQYYNGEERAKGNILERFSAQQFPDLHSELNLSSLELGDSALYFCASSALTSGAGELFFGEGSRLTVL.

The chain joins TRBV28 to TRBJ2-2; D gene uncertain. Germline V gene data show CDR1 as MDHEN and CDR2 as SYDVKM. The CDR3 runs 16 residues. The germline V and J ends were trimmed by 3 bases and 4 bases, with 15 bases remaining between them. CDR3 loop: CASSFLRPASTGELFF. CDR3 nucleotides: TGTGCCAGCAGTTTCTTGCGGCCCGCGAGCACCGGGGAGCTGTTTTTT.